Listed below are T cell receptor beta chains from one sample, sequenced in a study of cytomegalovirus exposure and HLA in healthy donors. Measured with immunoSEQ multiplex PCR; TCRdb has only the in-frame clones, and not every one. The table has roughly 110,000 clones, approximately 74% seen once. The sequencing input was PBMCs. The receptors stem from a woman between 35 and 50 years old in good health and CMV-seropositive. Both conserved end residues are part of each CDR3. Fields, in order: J gene, clone size, D gene, V gene, CDR3 length, CDR3 DNA, CDR3 protein. The D gene is left open where the match is weak. Some rows mark clone size as missing; the rest say once, few, many or name a class of expanded clone.

TRBJ2-1 | . | TRBD2 | TRBV19 | 15 | TGTGCCAGTAGTAGGGGACTAGCGGGCTACAATGAGCAGTTCTTC | CASSRGLAGYNEQFF
TRBJ2-1 | many | . | TRBV6-1 | 13 | TGTGCCAGCAGTGTTCAGGACTACAATGAGCAGTTCTTC | CASSVQDYNEQFF
TRBJ2-7 | . | TRBD2 | TRBV19 | 18 | TGTGCCAGTAGTATGGCTAGCGGGGGGCACTCCAGCTCCTACGAGCAGTACTTC | CASSMASGGHSSSYEQYF
TRBJ1-5 | few | . | TRBV12-2 | 16 | TGTGCAAGTCGCCGTAGAAGGGGTGGTGGCAATCAGCCCCAGCATTTT | CASRRRRGGGNQPQHF
TRBJ2-1 | . | . | TRBV7-3 | 13 | TGTGCCAGCAGCTTAAACGGCTACAATGAGCAGTTCTTC | CASSLNGYNEQFF
TRBJ2-3 | . | TRBD1 | TRBV7-9 | 15 | TGTGCCAGCAGCCCCCCGGGACAGGGCGCAGATACGCAGTATTTT | CASSPPGQGADTQYF
TRBJ2-7 | . | TRBD1 | TRBV4-1 | 15 | TGCGCCAGCAGCCAGGCGGGACAGGGGATTGGCGAGCAGTACTTC | CASSQAGQGIGEQYF
TRBJ1-6 | . | . | TRBV5-8 | 16 | TGTGCCAGCAGCTTGGATGTTGGGCAATATAATTCACCCCTCCACTTT | CASSLDVGQYNSPLHF
TRBJ1-2 | . | TRBD1 | TRBV27 | 15 | TGTGCCAGCAGTCCATATACAGGGGCTGGCTATGGCTACACCTTC | CASSPYTGAGYGYTF
TRBJ2-1 | . | . | TRBV15 | 14 | TGTGCCACCAGCAGAGATATGAGCTCCAATGAGCAGTTCTTC | CATSRDMSSNEQFF
TRBJ1-1 | few | . | TRBV4-2 | 12 | TGTGCCAGCAGCCAAGATAGGGGTGAAGCTTTCTTT | CASSQDRGEAFF
TRBJ2-5 | . | . | TRBV6-6 | 12 | TGTGCCAGCAGTTCCCAAGGTCTAGCCCAGTACTTC | CASSSQGLAQYF
TRBJ2-7 | . | . | TRBV27 | 13 | TGTGCCAGCAGTTTCGGGTATCGGTACGAGCAGTACTTC | CASSFGYRYEQYF
TRBJ1-3 | . | . | TRBV10-3 | 14 | TGTGCCACCAGGGAGCGGGGGTCTGGAAACACCATATATTTT | CATRERGSGNTIYF
TRBJ2-7 | . | TRBD1 | TRBV4-3 | 15 | TGCGCCAGCAGCCAGACCGGGACAGGGGCCTACGAGCAGTACTTC | CASSQTGTGAYEQYF
TRBJ1-5 | . | TRBD1 | TRBV4-2 | 15 | TGTGCCAGCAGCCAAGTGTCCCAGGGGGATCAGCCCCAGCATTTT | CASSQVSQGDQPQHF
TRBJ2-1 | . | . | TRBV25-1 | 18 | TGTGCCAGCAGTGAGAGGGCTCGGGCGGGCCCCTCCTACAATGAGCAGTTCTTC | CASSERARAGPSYNEQFF
TRBJ2-7 | once | . | TRBV18 | 13 | TGTGCCAGCTCATTCGGACAGTCCTACGAGCAGTACTTC | CASSFGQSYEQYF
TRBJ2-3 | few | . | TRBV19 | 14 | TGTGCCAGTGGTAGGCCGCAGGCCACAGATACGCAGTATTTT | CASGRPQATDTQYF
TRBJ1-2 | . | TRBD1 | TRBV4-1 | 14 | TGCGCCAGCAGCCCGGGACAGGGGGACTATGGCTACACCTTC | CASSPGQGDYGYTF
TRBJ2-7 | . | . | TRBV4-2 | 16 | TGTGCCAGCAGCCAGGTGGAGGCTAGCTACTCCTACGAGCAGTACTTC | CASSQVEASYSYEQYF
TRBJ1-2 | . | TRBD1 | TRBV6-1 | 13 | TGTGCCAGCAGTGAACAGGGGGTGGATGGCTACACCTTC | CASSEQGVDGYTF
TRBJ2-1 | . | . | TRBV2 | 15 | TGTGCCAGCAGTGAAGAAAGCGCCTCCTACAATGAGCAGTTCTTC | CASSEESASYNEQFF
TRBJ2-5 | . | . | TRBV7-3 | 12 | TGTGCCAGCAGCTCCCTTCGAGGGACCCAGTACTTC | CASSSLRGTQYF
TRBJ2-7 | . | TRBD1 | TRBV5-6 | 14 | TGTGCCAGCAGCTACGGGACAGGGAGCCACGAGCAGTACTTC | CASSYGTGSHEQYF
TRBJ2-7 | . | . | TRBV14 | 14 | TGTGCCAGCAGCTTCGGTCGCCTAGCCTACGAGCAGTACTTC | CASSFGRLAYEQYF
TRBJ2-5 | few | TRBD2 | TRBV13 | 16 | TGTGCCAGCAGCTTAGAAATGGTCGGGGGGATGAAGACCCAGTACTTC | CASSLEMVGGMKTQYF
TRBJ1-1 | . | . | TRBV7-9 | 14 | TGTGCCAGCACCCCAGAGCGGGGTAACACTGAAGCTTTCTTT | CASTPERGNTEAFF
TRBJ2-7 | . | TRBD2 | TRBV5-1 | 15 | TGCGCCAGCAGCCGGACTAGCGGGGGAGCCTACGAGCAGTACTTC | CASSRTSGGAYEQYF
TRBJ1-2 | once | . | TRBV7-3 | 12 | TGTGCCAGCAGTGGGAGGGACTATGGCTACACCTTC | CASSGRDYGYTF
TRBJ1-2 | . | TRBD1 | TRBV4-1 | 15 | TGTGCCAGCAGCCAATGGGGACAGGGGAAGTCTGGCTACACCTTC | CASSQWGQGKSGYTF
TRBJ2-7 | once | . | TRBV7-3 | 15 | TGTGCCAGCAGCTTAGGCCTAGGGGGTCTGCACGAGCAGTACTTC | CASSLGLGGLHEQYF
TRBJ1-4 | few | . | TRBV2 | 17 | TGTGCCAGCCAGAGGGGGTTTCTGGCGCGATATAATGAAAAACTGTTTTTT | CASQRGFLARYNEKLFF
TRBJ1-2 | . | . | TRBV4-1 | 15 | TGCGCCAGCAGCCAAGATCTGATAGCTAACTATGGCTACACCTTC | CASSQDLIANYGYTF
TRBJ2-3 | . | TRBD2 | TRBV5-3 | 18 | TGTGCCAGAAGCTCGAGGGGACTAGCGGAACAGGTGGGAGATACGCAGTATTTT | CARSSRGLAEQVGDTQYF
TRBJ2-1 | . | TRBD2 | TRBV7-2 | 15 | TGTGCCAGCAGCCTGAGCGGGGGGGGCTACAATGAGCAGTTCTTC | CASSLSGGGYNEQFF
TRBJ2-7 | . | . | TRBV6-5 | 14 | TGTGCCAGCAGTTACGTCGACAGTTCCTACGAGCAGTACTTC | CASSYVDSSYEQYF
TRBJ2-5 | . | TRBD2 | TRBV20-1 | 11 | TGCAGTGCGAGCGGGGTCGAGACCCAGTACTTC | CSASGVETQYF
TRBJ1-2 | . | . | TRBV4-3 | 17 | TGCGCCAGCAGCCAAGATGTGGCCCGGGGTCTCAACTATGGCTACACCTTC | CASSQDVARGLNYGYTF
TRBJ2-3 | once | TRBD2 | TRBV5-1 | 16 | TGCGCCAGCAGCTTGGCCGCGGGAGCGGGCACAGATACGCAGTATTTT | CASSLAAGAGTDTQYF
TRBJ1-1 | few | . | TRBV6-6 | 14 | TGTGCCAGCAGCGCCCACAGAGACCCTACTGAAGCTTTCTTT | CASSAHRDPTEAFF
TRBJ1-1 | . | . | TRBV5-5 | 12 | TGTGCCAGCAGCCCCAGGACAGAAGAAGCTTTCTTT | CASSPRTEEAFF
TRBJ1-1 | few | . | TRBV12-5 | 13 | TGTGCTAGTGCGCGGGGCTCGAACACTGAAGCTTTCTTT | CASARGSNTEAFF
TRBJ2-5 | . | . | TRBV6-5 | 13 | TGTGCCAGCAGTTACAGCTACCAAGAGACCCAGTACTTC | CASSYSYQETQYF
TRBJ2-6 | . | . | TRBV9 | 16 | TGTGCCAGCAGCGTAGGTCCCATCTCTGGGGCCAACGTCCTGACTTTC | CASSVGPISGANVLTF
TRBJ1-5 | . | . | TRBV5-5 | 14 | TGTGCCAGCAGCTTGGTGGCAGGGAATCAGCCCCAGCATTTT | CASSLVAGNQPQHF
TRBJ2-5 | once | . | TRBV10-3 | 13 | TGTGCCATCAGTGAGCCATCGGGGGAGACCCAGTACTTC | CAISEPSGETQYF
TRBJ1-2 | once | TRBD1 | TRBV9 | 16 | TGTGCCAGCAGCGGACCCAGGCCCAAGGGACAGGCCGGCTACACCTTC | CASSGPRPKGQAGYTF
TRBJ2-1 | . | TRBD1 | TRBV5-6 | 15 | TGTGCCAGCAGCTTGTTTGTACAGGGGGCGAATGAGCAGTTCTTC | CASSLFVQGANEQFF
TRBJ2-5 | . | TRBD2 | TRBV11-2 | 13 | TGTGCCAGCAGCTCGGGGGGGAAAGAGACCCAGTACTTC | CASSSGGKETQYF
TRBJ2-7 | . | TRBD1 | TRBV7-9 | 14 | TGTTCCAGCAGCTTAGGGACAGGAGCTTACGAGCAGTACTTC | CSSSLGTGAYEQYF
TRBJ1-2 | once | TRBD1 | TRBV6-5 | 15 | TGTGCCAGCAGGCCGAACCGACAGGGGAGGGTTGGCTACACCTTC | CASRPNRQGRVGYTF
TRBJ1-2 | . | . | TRBV5-1 | 14 | TGCGCCAGCAGCTTTGAGAGTCCTAACTATGGCTACACCTTC | CASSFESPNYGYTF
TRBJ1-6 | . | . | TRBV30 | 13 | TGTGCCTGGAGTGTCGAGGCGAATTCACCCCTCCACTTT | CAWSVEANSPLHF
TRBJ2-1 | . | . | TRBV2 | 14 | TGTGCCAGCAGAGCTACTGGTACCTACAATGAGCAGTTCTTC | CASRATGTYNEQFF
TRBJ2-7 | . | TRBD1 | TRBV30 | 14 | TGTGCCTGGAGTGTACTGGGACAGGCGTACGAGCAGTACTTC | CAWSVLGQAYEQYF
TRBJ1-5 | few | . | TRBV27 | 14 | TGTGCCAGCAGTCCCGGGAGAAGCAATCAGCCCCAGCATTTT | CASSPGRSNQPQHF